This passage covers 20 T cell receptor beta chains from one sample sequenced in a study of CXCR3-negative and CXCR3-positive naive CD8 T cells. No antigen has been assigned to these receptors. Study-wide results and caveats: A higher hydrophobicity marked the TRB CDR3s of CXCR3-positive naive cells versus CXCR3-negative naive cells.

Libraries of TRB cDNA were made by 5' RACE and carried UMIs. TCRdb re-analyzed the 5' RACE reads; it lists each CDR3 protein once, without DNA. The specimen's table records more than 80,000 distinct CDR3 sequences. The source material was naive CXCR3+ CD8+ T cells from blood. The subset: CD45RO-CCR7+CD27+CD95- naive CD8+ T cells expressing CXCR3 (TNR3+). The source is a human donor in good health. Some clones in this sample may be carry-over from other donors' samples.

V is TRBV28 and J is TRBJ2-7; TCRdb picks TRBD1, but there is no DNA to check that call. This CDR3 comprises 14 residues. CDR1 and CDR2 from the germline V gene are MDHEN and SYDVKM. The CDR3 is CASSLGTGWYEQYF.

The chain combines TRBV4-3 with TRBJ2-7; no DNA is available, so the TRBD1 call from TCRdb remains unchecked. The CDR3 spans 14 residues. The V gene's germline CDR1 is LGHNA and CDR2 YSLEER. The CDR3 sequence is CASSQDGGRDEQYF.

The V and J genes are TRBV4-3 and TRBJ1-1; TCRdb returns TRBD1, unconfirmable since there is no DNA. The length of the CDR3 is 14 residues. Looked up from germline, CDR1 is LGHNA and CDR2 is YSLEER. CDR3 loop: CASSRLDREGEAFF.

V usage is TRBV5-1 and J usage is TRBJ2-7. The CDR3 consists of 15 residues. The germline V gene encodes CDR1 SGHRS and CDR2 YFSETQ. The CDR3 region is CASKDSYGFPDEQYF.

The chain uses TRBV7-3 and TRBJ2-1; TCRdb's D gene call, TRBD1, goes unchecked for lack of DNA. The germline CDR1 and CDR2 sequences are SGHTA and FQGTGA. CDR3 length equals 14 residues. CDR3 residues: CASSQTGWGNEQFF.

The chain couples TRBV4-3 to TRBJ2-2. From germline, CDR1 is LGHNA and CDR2 YSLEER. The CDR3 is made up of 14 amino acids. The CDR3 loop reads CASSQDRLPGELFF.

The chain combines TRBV19 with TRBJ2-7; TCRdb lists TRBD1, though no DNA is available to test this call. This CDR3 has 15 residues. The germline CDR1 and CDR2 sequences are LNHDA and SQIVND (reference sequence). CDR3 residues: CASSITEWGTYEQYF.

This chain uses TRBV18 with TRBJ2-7; the D gene TCRdb calls, TRBD2, cannot be checked with no DNA. The CDR3 runs to 15 residues. Germline CDR1 reads KGHSH; CDR2 reads LQKENI. CDR3 in amino acids: CASSPLAGEADEQYF.

The chain employs TRBV10-3 and TRBJ2-1; TCRdb's assignment of TRBD2 cannot be checked, as there is no DNA. The V gene's germline CDR1 is ENHRY and CDR2 SYGVKD. This CDR3 region has 16 residues. CDR3 in amino acids: CAINPGLADGVYEQFF.

The chain is built from TRBV28 and TRBJ2-7. The CDR3 contains 13 residues. CDR1 is MDHEN, CDR2 SYDVKM, per germline. The CDR3 loop reads CASGDRGSHEQYF.

V usage is TRBV28 and J usage is TRBJ2-2; TCRdb calls TRBD2, which cannot be checked without DNA. The CDR3 sequence is 16 residues long. Germline values: CDR1 MDHEN, CDR2 SYDVKM. CDR3 sequence: CASSPGLAGETGELFF. The full variable domain, in which reference TRBV28 and TRBJ2-2 provide the parts outside the CDR3, is DVKVTQSSRYLVKRTGEKVFLECVQDMDHENMFWYRQDPGLGLRLIYFSYDVKMKEKGDIPEGYSVSREKKERFSLILESASTNQTSMYLCASSPGLAGETGELFFGEGSRLTVL.

The J gene is TRBJ2-7, the V gene TRBV14. The germline V gene encodes CDR1 SGHDN and CDR2 FVKESK. The CDR3 is 13 residues long. CDR3 protein: CASSQEPLLQRYF.

The V and J genes are TRBV9 and TRBJ2-7. This CDR3 spans 14 amino acids. Germline CDR1 reads SGDLS; CDR2 reads YYNGEE. The CDR3 spells CASSEQQLSYEQYF.

The chain couples TRBV29-1 to TRBJ2-2; TCRdb's D call, TRBD2, is unchecked because there is no DNA. This CDR3 has 15 amino acids. Looked up from germline, CDR1 is SQVTM and CDR2 is ANQGSEA. The CDR3 region is CSVGLAGASTGELFF.

V gene TRBV28 combines with J gene TRBJ1-5; the TCRdb call, TRBD1, lacks DNA for checking. The CDR3 is made up of 15 amino acids. The germline CDR1 and CDR2 sequences are MDHEN and SYDVKM. The CDR3 sequence is CASSYRDLSNQPQHF.

The V and J genes are TRBV15 and TRBJ2-1; TCRdb indicates TRBD2, and absent DNA this call remains unverified. This CDR3 is built from 15 residues. Germline CDR1 LNHNV, CDR2 YYDKDF (reference sequence). CDR3: CATSSSTSGYNEQFF.

This rearrangement joins TRBV7-8 to TRBJ2-1; TCRdb picks TRBD1, but there is no DNA to check that call. This CDR3 contains 14 residues. Looked up from germline, CDR1 is SGHVS and CDR2 is FQNEAQ. This chain's CDR3 is CASSRLARGDEQFF.

The gene calls are TRBV20-1 and TRBJ2-1; TCRdb proposes TRBD2, but this gene call is untestable without DNA. In germline, CDR1 is DFQATT, CDR2 SNEGSKA (reference sequence). There are 16 residues in the CDR3. The CDR3 spells CSASGLAGGLYNEQFF.

V gene TRBV18 combines with J gene TRBJ2-3; TCRdb's D gene call, TRBD1, goes unchecked for lack of DNA. Germline V lookup: CDR1 KGHSH, CDR2 LQKENI. The CDR3 is 16 amino acids. The CDR3 region is CASSPTDRAGTDTQYF.

The V and J genes are TRBV27 and TRBJ2-7. The CDR3 runs 14 residues. Germline V lookup: CDR1 MNHEY, CDR2 SMNVEV (reference sequence). CDR3 in amino acids: CASSRAGRPYEQYF.